This entry is about one T cell receptor (beta chain). The V end was cut by 1 base, the J end by 9 bases, with 9 bases between. The CDR3 is 13 amino acids. Germline CDR1 and CDR2: SEHNR and FQNEAQ (reference sequence). This entry is derived from a study of shared clonotypes between healthy human individuals. Authors' processing steps: Because ImmunoSEQ provided only junction sequences with no quality scores, the filtering differed. Some clones are missing from TCRdb's copy, which holds only in-frame ones; the method was immunoSEQ multiplex PCR. From that table come the V and J calls and clone size; the DNA was used to work out D and trimming. This sample has hundreds of thousands of clones; over 75% occur once, and the top ten carry 15% to 20%.

The sample taken for sequencing was memory CD8+ T cells sorted from blood. Subset in this sample: CD45RO+ cells pooled with CCR7-negative TemRA cells. The chain links TRBV7-9 to TRBJ2-2, with D perhaps TRBD2 (6 bases). This clonotype originated in a man aged 18 to 29 in good health. The CDR3 protein is CASSLGEEWELFF. CDR3 bases: TGTGCCAGCAGCTTAGGGGAGGAGTGGGAGCTGTTTTTT. The complete variable domain, with remaining parts taken from reference TRBV7-9 and TRBJ2-2, reads DTGVSQNPRHKITKRGQNVTFRCDPISEHNRLYWYRQTLGQGPEFLTYFQNEAQLEKSRLLSDRFSAERPKGSFSTLEIQRTEQGDSAMYLCASSLGEEWELFFGEGSRLTVL.